Each of the 16 T cell receptor beta chains below was sequenced from the same sample in a study of cytomegalovirus exposure and HLA in healthy donors. Primers: 60 Vbeta forward and 13 Jbeta reverse. Profiling relied on immunoSEQ multiplex PCR, and the TCRdb table lists in-frame clones only, not all of them. The data hold 20,000 to 30,000 clones, with under 70% observed a single time. Specimen: PBMCs. The source of these receptors is a woman in her forties or fifties in good health and CMV-seronegative.

The V and J genes are TRBV7-6 and TRBJ2-5; D unclear. This CDR3 region has 12 residues. V was trimmed by 5 bases and J by 1 base, leaving 5 bases between them. Germline CDR1 and CDR2: SGHVS and FNYEAQ. The CDR3 nucleotides read TGTGCCAGCAGCCCATCCCAAGAGACCCAGTACTTC. Amino acid sequence: CASSPSQETQYF. Together with reference TRBV7-6 and TRBJ2-5, the CDR3 gives the full variable domain: GAGVSQSPRYKVTKRGQDVALRCDPISGHVSLYWYRQALGQGPEFLTYFNYEAQQDKSGLPNDRFSAERPEGSISTLTIQRTEQRDSAMYRCASSPSQETQYFGPGTRLLVL.

The chain has TRBV14 and TRBJ2-7; a weak D match, TRBD2 (5 bases). The V gene's germline CDR1 is SGHDN and CDR2 FVKESK. This CDR3 has 14 residues. V shed 0 bases and J shed 2 bases, with 8 bases lying between them. For the CDR3, the DNA is TGTGCCAGCAGCCAAGATTGGCGGGCCTACGAGCAGTACTTC. Its translation is CASSQDWRAYEQYF.

This clone has more than one count but fewer than ten. The chain links TRBV28 to TRBJ2-5; 8 bases match TRBD1. Germline V CDR1 and CDR2: MDHEN, SYDVKM. The V and J ends lost 5 bases and 3 bases, in that order; junction bases with no gene match: 5. The CDR3 is made up of 14 amino acids. This chain's CDR3 is CASSPPTGEETQYF. As DNA, the CDR3 is TGTGCCAGCAGTCCGCCGACAGGGGAAGAGACCCAGTACTTC.

This chain uses TRBV4-1 with TRBJ1-2; TRBD1 aligns across 10 bases. CDR3 length: 16 residues. V lost 1 base, J lost 6 bases, and 8 bases stayed unmatched. Germline V lookup: CDR1 MGHRA, CDR2 YSYEKL. The CDR3 protein is CASSQAPGQGWDGYTF. The CDR3 DNA follows: TGCGCCAGCAGCCAAGCTCCGGGACAGGGGTGGGATGGCTACACCTTC.

The V call is TRBV25-1, the J call TRBJ1-1; D may be TRBD1 (5 bases). Germline CDR1 MGHDK, CDR2 SYGVNS. CDR3 length equals 16 residues. Trimming removed 3 bases from V and 1 base from J, with 15 bases in between. The CDR3 DNA is TGTGCCAGCAGTGAGGGTGACAGCTTACGGAACACTGAAGCTTTCTTT. Amino acid sequence: CASSEGDSLRNTEAFF. Looking up the rest from reference TRBV25-1 and TRBJ1-1 gives the full variable domain: EADIYQTPRYLVIGTGKKITLECSQTMGHDKMYWYQQDPGMELHLIHYSYGVNSTEKGDLSSESTVSRIRTEHFPLTLESARPSHTSQYLCASSEGDSLRNTEAFFGQGTRLTVV.

The V call is TRBV6-5, the J call TRBJ2-7; possibly TRBD1 for D (5 bases). Trimming took off 5 bases at V and 0 bases at J, with 11 bases between the two ends. There are 14 residues in the CDR3. From germline, CDR1 is MNHEY and CDR2 SVGAGI. CDR3 sequence (DNA): TGTGCCAGCAGTATATCCACAGGCTCCTACGAGCAGTACTTC. Translation: CASSISTGSYEQYF.

This clone has only a few counts. The rearrangement links TRBV28 to TRBJ2-5; 7 nucleotides align to TRBD1. The CDR3 has 14 residues. V gave up 3 bases and J gave up 3 bases; unmatched junction bases: 4. Per germline, CDR1 MDHEN and CDR2 SYDVKM. CDR3 in amino acids: CASSFGDREETQYF. For the CDR3, the DNA is TGTGCCAGCAGTTTCGGGGACAGAGAAGAGACCCAGTACTTC.

This sequence joins TRBV28 and TRBJ2-3, with 7 bases lining up with TRBD1. The trim removed 6 bases at V and 4 bases at J, leaving 13 bases unmatched. From germline, CDR1 is MDHEN and CDR2 SYDVKM. This CDR3 is built from 16 residues. The CDR3 loop reads CASSTDLGQAPDTQYF. The DNA of the CDR3 is TGTGCCAGCAGCACAGATTTAGGACAGGCCCCAGATACGCAGTATTTT.

The gene calls are TRBV30 and TRBJ1-6; D not certain. Germline CDR1 is GTSNPN and CDR2 is SVGIG (reference sequence). The CDR3 contains 14 residues. The V end was cut by 2 bases, the J end by 9 bases, with 14 bases between. In DNA, the CDR3 is TGTGCCTGGAGTTTACTAGGGCGAGCTTCACCCCTCCACTTT. As protein: CAWSLLGRASPLHF.

The rearrangement uses TRBV5-1 and TRBJ1-2; D ambiguous. CDR1 SGHRS and CDR2 YFSETQ come from the germline V gene. CDR3 length: 13 residues. Trimming pared 1 base from V and 2 bases from J, leaving 6 bases between. The CDR3 spells CASSLSTNYGYTF. The CDR3, as DNA: TGCGCCAGCAGCTTGTCGACAAACTATGGCTACACCTTC.

This chain connects TRBV6-1 to TRBJ1-2; possibly TRBD1 for D (5 bases). Germline V gives CDR1 MNHNS, CDR2 SASEGT. The CDR3 has 16 residues. The V and J ends lost 5 bases and 3 bases respectively, with 19 bases between them. CDR3 sequence (DNA): TGTGCCAGCAGTCAAGAGGCCTACAGGAGCCACTATGGCTACACCTTC. Its translation is CASSQEAYRSHYGYTF.

The chain recombines TRBV5-6 with TRBJ1-1, with D tentatively TRBD1 (5 bases). CDR1 is SGHDT and CDR2 is YYEEEE in the germline V gene. Between the trimmed V and J ends, which lost 4 bases and 0 bases, there was a span of 16 bases. The CDR3 extends over 16 amino acids. CDR3 in DNA: TGTGCCAGCAGCCCGACAGCATCGAACGTGAACACTGAAGCTTTCTTT. It is translated as CASSPTASNVNTEAFF.

This chain uses TRBV7-9 with TRBJ1-1; tentative D call: TRBD1 (5 bases). Trimming removed 0 bases at V and 8 bases at J, with 16 bases between. CDR1 SEHNR and CDR2 FQNEAQ come from the germline V gene (reference sequence). There are 15 residues in the CDR3. CDR3 coding DNA: TGTGCCAGCAGCTTAGCCGCGGCAGGGAAGGGCGAAGCTTTCTTT. As protein: CASSLAAAGKGEAFF.

This chain links TRBV5-8 with TRBJ1-2, with 7 bases that match TRBD1. From germline, CDR1 is SGHTS and CDR2 YDEGEE. Germline trimming cut 4 bases from V and 4 bases from J; bases unmatched to any gene: 16. The CDR3 is made up of 17 amino acids. The CDR3 DNA reads as TGTGCCAGCAGCCCGCAGACAGGGTCGGTATTCCTCTATGGCTACACCTTC. Translating it yields CASSPQTGSVFLYGYTF.

This clone was seen a handful of times. The genes are TRBV6-1 and TRBJ1-2, with TRBD1 matching over 10 bases. Unmatched junction bases numbered 5, after V lost 6 bases and J lost 4 bases. Per the germline V gene, CDR1 is MNHNS and CDR2 is SASEGT. The CDR3 runs 14 residues. CDR3 protein: CASRDRGVSYGYTF. DNA for the CDR3: TGTGCCAGCAGGGACAGGGGGGTATCCTATGGCTACACCTTC.

V and J are TRBV7-9 and TRBJ2-7, with 8 bases that match TRBD1. Per the germline V gene, CDR1 is SEHNR and CDR2 is FQNEAQ (reference sequence). The CDR3 loop spans 15 amino acids. V trimming: 5 bases; J trimming: 5 bases; junction bases outside the gene matches: 11. This CDR3 reads CASSLGQGDVHEQYF. The CDR3 DNA reads TGTGCCAGCAGCCTAGGACAGGGTGACGTCCACGAGCAGTACTTC.